Below are 27 T cell receptor beta chains sequenced from a single sample in a study of cytomegalovirus exposure and HLA in healthy donors (dated by TCRdb to about 2017). The library was built by means of the immunoSEQ multiplex PCR assay. A mixture of 60 forward primers for TCR Vbeta segments and 13 reverse primers for TCR Jbeta segments was used in the multiplex PCR. TCRdb stores this immuneACCESS table with in-frame sequences only. Part of the clones is absent; in the studies checked, under half of the shortfall reflects unresolved V genes, and no reason is known for the rest. For this sample the table gives 110,000 or so clones, of which roughly 80% were detected only once. Approximately 7.2% of the sample is in the top ten clones. The specimen was PBMCs. These receptors were collected from a man under 40 in good health and CMV-seropositive.

This chain joins TRBV5-1 and TRBJ1-1; D unresolved. The CDR3 consists of 15 residues. The V end was cut by 5 bases, the J end by 0 bases, with 14 bases between. From germline, CDR1 is SGHRS and CDR2 YFSETQ. CDR3 coding DNA: TGCGCCAGCAGGTGGGAGGGTATGATGAACACTGAAGCTTTCTTT. Protein: CASRWEGMMNTEAFF.

The chain uses TRBV4-2 and TRBJ2-5, with 10 positions matching TRBD1. The end of the DNA fits TRBJ2-7 better, so the J call may be wrong. This CDR3 spans 14 amino acids. CDR1 is LGHNA and CDR2 is YNFKEQ in the germline V gene. DNA for the CDR3: TGTGCCAGCAGCGGGACAGGGGCTTCCTACGAGCAGTACTTC. Translating gives CASSGTGASYEQYF.

In this sample, this clone turned up a few times. This CDR3 is missing its conserved last phenylalanine or tryptophan, likely due to a read error. Because the CDR3's place on the DNA is in doubt, the DNA is left out and the CDR3 is given as listed by TCRdb. The chain joins TRBV21-1 to TRBJ1-1; the D call TRBD1 from the table was never checked on the DNA. TRBV21-1 is flagged as a pseudogene. The CDR3 totals 12 residues, both ends included. CDR3 residues: CASSKVKQQTER.

The V gene is TRBV13, the J gene TRBJ2-5; D is ambiguous. CDR3 length equals 13 residues. Germline CDR1 reads PRHDT; CDR2 reads FYEKMQ (reference sequence). V lost 2 bases and J lost 2, with 6 bases in between. In DNA, the CDR3 is TGTGCCAGCAGCTTACCACAACAAGAGACCCAGTACTTC. Protein sequence: CASSLPQQETQYF.

J is TRBJ2-5 and V is TRBV27, with D possibly being TRBD1 (6 bases). The germline V gene encodes CDR1 MNHEY and CDR2 SMNVEV (reference sequence). This CDR3 comprises 15 residues. Trimming took off 3 bases at V and 6 bases at J, with 17 bases between the two ends. CDR3 sequence: CASSFTQGPGKTQYF. As DNA, the CDR3 is TGTGCCAGCAGTTTCACCCAGGGGCCCGGTAAGACCCAGTACTTC.

The CDR3 DNA is TGTGCCAGCAGCCGGGCGGGGGGGCCCTATGGCGAGACCCAGTACTTC. Translating gives CASSRAGGPYGETQYF. The rearrangement joins TRBV7-3 to TRBJ2-5; 9 bases match TRBD2. V trimming: 5 bases; J trimming: 5 bases; junction bases outside the gene matches: 12. The CDR3 has 16 residues. The germline gives CDR1 SGHTA, CDR2 FQGTGA.

The chain employs TRBV7-2 and TRBJ1-5, with a weak D call TRBD1 (5 bases). Germline-derived CDR1 and CDR2 are SGHTA and FQGNSA. This CDR3 has 14 residues. Trimming left V 5 bases short and J 2 bases short, with 10 bases between. As DNA, the CDR3 is TGTGCCAGCAGCAACGGGGGGGGCAATCAGCCCCAGCATTTT. Translated: CASSNGGGNQPQHF.

The chain uses TRBV4-1 and TRBJ1-3; D ambiguous. The V gene's germline CDR1 is MGHRA and CDR2 YSYEKL. V lost 0 bases and J lost 1, with 7 bases in between. The CDR3 has 15 residues. The CDR3 region has the DNA TGCGCCAGCAGCCAAGATCGCGGATCTGGAAACACCATATATTTT. Translating gives CASSQDRGSGNTIYF.

The J gene is TRBJ2-2, the V gene TRBV5-1; a weak D match, TRBD1 (5 bases). The germline CDR1 and CDR2 sequences are SGHRS and YFSETQ. The CDR3 totals 15 residues. Trimming left V 0 bases short and J 6 bases short, with 12 bases between. The CDR3 nucleotides are TGCGCCAGCAGCTTGGGAGCAGGGAAGGCCGGGGAGCTGTTTTTT. It specifies CASSLGAGKAGELFF. Complete variable domain (other parts from reference TRBV5-1 and TRBJ2-2): KAGVTQTPRYLIKTRGQQVTLSCSPISGHRSVSWYQQTPGQGLQFLFEYFSETQRNKGNFPGRFSGRQFSNSRSEMNVSTLELGDSALYLCASSLGAGKAGELFFGEGSRLTVL.

This sequence joins TRBV5-1 and TRBJ2-7; D is perhaps TRBD2 (6 bases). Germline CDR1 is SGHRS and CDR2 is YFSETQ. V shed 4 bases and J shed 5 bases, with 16 bases lying between them. The CDR3 covers 14 residues. The CDR3 DNA sequence: TGCGCCAGCAGCCGCTCTGGGGAGGCCCACGAGCAGTACTTC. It translates to CASSRSGEAHEQYF. Variable domain in full (rest from reference TRBV5-1 and TRBJ2-7): KAGVTQTPRYLIKTRGQQVTLSCSPISGHRSVSWYQQTPGQGLQFLFEYFSETQRNKGNFPGRFSGRQFSNSRSEMNVSTLELGDSALYLCASSRSGEAHEQYFGPGTRLTVT.

This chain joins TRBV5-4 and TRBJ2-3; TRBD2 aligns across 8 bases. The CDR3 is 15 amino acids. The junction had 10 bases not matched to a gene; V was cut back by 4 bases and J by 6 bases. In germline, CDR1 is SGHNT, CDR2 YYREEE (reference sequence). CDR3 bases: TGTGCCAGCAGCCAGGGCGGGCCTAGCGGGGATACGCAGTATTTT. Protein sequence: CASSQGGPSGDTQYF.

This clone appeared a few times. The chain is built from TRBV19 and TRBJ2-7, with 8 positions matching TRBD1. CDR1 LNHDA and CDR2 SQIVND come from the germline V gene (reference sequence). The CDR3 has 15 residues. The V segment lost 4 bases and the J segment 1 base; nucleotides outside the gene matches: 6. The CDR3 reads CASSSLRDRSYEQYF. The CDR3 nucleotides read TGTGCCAGTAGTAGCCTCCGGGACAGGTCCTACGAGCAGTACTTC.

The chain recombines TRBV15 with TRBJ1-2; 11 bases line up with TRBD1. V shed 7 bases, J shed 4 bases, and the junction held 8 bases outside the gene matches. This CDR3 has 15 residues. Germline CDR1 is LNHNV and CDR2 is YYDKDF (reference sequence). The DNA for the CDR3 is TGTGCCACCACCCGGGACAGGGGGTTTCCCTATGGCTACACCTTC. Its translation: CATTRDRGFPYGYTF.

CDR3 amino acids: CASSTPDTYGYTF. In DNA, the CDR3 is TGTGCCTCCTCCACCCCGGACACCTATGGCTACACCTTC. The J gene is TRBJ1-2, the V gene TRBV10-3; D perhaps matches TRBD1 (5 bases). V lost 11 bases to trimming and J lost 4 bases, with 17 bases between them. There are 13 residues in the CDR3. The germline gives CDR1 ENHRY, CDR2 SYGVKD.

This clone was observed a handful of times. The chain combines TRBV18 with TRBJ1-1; 7 bases map to TRBD1. Per the germline V gene, CDR1 is KGHSH and CDR2 is LQKENI. V lost 6 bases to trimming and J lost 0 bases; unmatched junction nucleotides: 7. CDR3 length equals 15 residues. Here the CDR3 reads CASSRDRVMNTEAFF. The CDR3 DNA reads TGTGCCAGCTCCCGGGACAGAGTTATGAACACTGAAGCTTTCTTT.

The chain uses TRBV7-2 and TRBJ1-1; D possibly corresponds to TRBD1 (5 bases). V was cut by 5 bases and J by 0 bases, with 7 bases left in between. CDR1 SGHTA and CDR2 FQGNSA come from the germline V gene. CDR3 size: 13 residues. The CDR3 coding sequence is TGTGCCAGCAGCCGGGGGGTGAACACTGAAGCTTTCTTT. This sequence encodes CASSRGVNTEAFF.

This clone turned up a few times. V usage is TRBV5-1 and J usage is TRBJ2-7, with D possibly matching TRBD2 (6 bases). Trimming removed 5 bases at V and 3 bases at J, with 12 bases between. This CDR3 has 13 residues. Germline V gives CDR1 SGHRS, CDR2 YFSETQ. The CDR3 region has the DNA TGCGCCAGCAGATCGGAGGGGTTCTACGAGCAGTACTTC. Protein product: CASRSEGFYEQYF.

V and J are TRBV19 and TRBJ1-6, with D perhaps TRBD1 (5 bases). With 7 bases removed from V and 3 bases from J, the gap between germline ends came to 7 bases. This CDR3 is built from 13 residues. Germline lookup yields CDR1 LNHDA and CDR2 SQIVND (reference sequence). DNA of the CDR3: TGTGCCAGTAAGACAGACTATAATTCACCCCTCCACTTT. Its protein is CASKTDYNSPLHF.

This chain connects TRBV28 to TRBJ2-7; the match to TRBD1 covers 11 bases. Germline V gives CDR1 MDHEN, CDR2 SYDVKM. CDR3 size: 14 residues. Unmatched junction bases numbered 6, after V lost 8 bases and J lost 3 bases. The CDR3 DNA follows: TGTGCCAGCCTTGACGGGACAGGGGGCTACGAGCAGTACTTC. The encoded protein is CASLDGTGGYEQYF.

The chain is built from TRBV6-1 and TRBJ1-3; D call uncertain. Trimming took off 1 base at V and 1 base at J, with 14 bases between the two ends. The CDR3 runs to 17 residues. Germline V gives CDR1 MNHNS, CDR2 SASEGT. The CDR3 nucleotides are TGTGCCAGCAGTGAAGGTGGCGGCTTTTCTTCTGGAAACACCATATATTTT. Protein product: CASSEGGGFSSGNTIYF.

The V gene is TRBV25-1, the J gene TRBJ1-5, with D possibly being TRBD1 (6 bases). V lost 10 bases, J lost 3 bases, and 16 bases lay in between. In germline, CDR1 is MGHDK, CDR2 SYGVNS. This CDR3 contains 14 residues. CDR3 region: CANDQGKDNQPQHF. The CDR3 DNA sequence: TGTGCCAACGATCAGGGGAAGGACAATCAGCCCCAGCATTTT. The full variable domain, in which reference TRBV25-1 and TRBJ1-5 provide the parts outside the CDR3, is EADIYQTPRYLVIGTGKKITLECSQTMGHDKMYWYQQDPGMELHLIHYSYGVNSTEKGDLSSESTVSRIRTEHFPLTLESARPSHTSQYLCANDQGKDNQPQHFGDGTRLSIL.

The gene calls are TRBV2 and TRBJ1-2; D remains ambiguous. Trimming removed 6 bases at V and 7 bases at J, with 18 bases between. The germline gives CDR1 SNHLY, CDR2 FYNNEI. The CDR3 runs to 14 residues. The DNA for the CDR3 is TGTGCCAGCAGACCATTCCTCGGTACGGGTGGCTACACCTTC. As protein: CASRPFLGTGGYTF.

The chain uses TRBV5-4 and TRBJ1-1; TRBD1 aligns across 10 bases. Germline CDR1 and CDR2: SGHNT and YYREEE (reference sequence). There are 15 residues in the CDR3. J lost 8 bases, V lost 0 bases, and 7 bases had no gene match. The CDR3 loop reads CASSLGTGGPGEAFF. The CDR3 DNA follows: TGTGCCAGCAGCTTGGGGACAGGGGGGCCGGGGGAAGCTTTCTTT.

CDR3 nucleotide sequence: TGTGCCAGCAGTAGCAGACTCGACAATGAGCAGTTCTTC. It codes for CASSSRLDNEQFF. V gene TRBV2 combines with J gene TRBJ2-1; D gene unclear. CDR3 length: 13 residues. Germline V lookup: CDR1 SNHLY, CDR2 FYNNEI. V dropped 5 bases and J dropped 5 bases, with 10 bases sitting between them.

The J gene is TRBJ1-6, the V gene TRBV6-5, with D tentatively TRBD1 (6 bases). This CDR3 region has 16 residues. Trimming took 0 bases from V and 5 from J, leaving 11 bases between them. Germline CDR1 reads MNHEY; CDR2 reads SVGAGI. CDR3 bases: TGTGCCAGCAGTTACTCGGACAGAGCAGATAATTCACCCCTCCACTTT. Its protein product is CASSYSDRADNSPLHF.

This clone is medium-sized within its sample. V usage is TRBV2 and J usage is TRBJ2-2; D gene ambiguous. Trimming stripped 6 bases from V and 6 bases from J, with 20 bases between. The CDR3 length is 16 residues. Germline lookup yields CDR1 SNHLY and CDR2 FYNNEI. The CDR3 nucleotides read TGTGCCAGCAGCCTCCTAAAGCGAATAGAGGCCGGGGAGCTGTTTTTT. Translated: CASSLLKRIEAGELFF.

Concerning this clone: Other DNA sequences in this sample translate to the same CDR3. The rearrangement links TRBV19 to TRBJ2-5; 8 positions match TRBD2. The CDR3 contains 14 residues. Germline V gene lookup returns CDR1 LNHDA and CDR2 SQIVND (reference sequence). The V segment lost 2 bases and the J segment 5 bases; nucleotides outside the gene matches: 4. Here the CDR3 DNA reads TGTGCCAGTAGTATAAGCGGGGGCCGGGAGACCCAGTACTTC. Protein sequence: CASSISGGRETQYF.